This T cell receptor beta chain was documented in a study of metastatic and nonmetastatic thyroid tumors. Background on the study: Repertoire comparisons spanned blood and tumor or nodule tissue from malignant and benign thyroid patients.

Original data processing: Between-group CDR3 differences, defined by clinicopathological status, yielded a distant-metastasis classifier for papillary thyroid cancer. MiXCR reprocessed the PCR reads for TCRdb. The V and J calls follow TCRdb's processing rather than the paper's. The repertoire holds tens of thousands of clones, with approximately 10% as singletons. Thyroid surgery was performed in patients who had received no treatment beforehand. With regard to this clone: Antigen: not known.

General study points: Within blood and tumor, benign nodules reportedly had significantly lower TCR beta diversity than malignant thyroid tumors did.

The germline gives CDR1 MNHEY, CDR2 SVGAGI. There are 14 residues in the CDR3. V lost 4 bases to trimming and J lost 4 bases, with 14 bases between them. The receptor was derived from a female donor with papillary thyroid cancer or a benign thyroid nodule (not recorded which). Some clones in this sample may be carry-over from other donors' samples. The rearrangement joins TRBV6-5 to TRBJ2-7; TRBD2 might be the D (6 bases). The sample taken for sequencing was blood. The CDR3 spells CASSFSRGWYEQYF. The CDR3 nucleotides are TGTGCCAGCAGTTTCTCCCGGGGGTGGTACGAGCAGTACTTC.